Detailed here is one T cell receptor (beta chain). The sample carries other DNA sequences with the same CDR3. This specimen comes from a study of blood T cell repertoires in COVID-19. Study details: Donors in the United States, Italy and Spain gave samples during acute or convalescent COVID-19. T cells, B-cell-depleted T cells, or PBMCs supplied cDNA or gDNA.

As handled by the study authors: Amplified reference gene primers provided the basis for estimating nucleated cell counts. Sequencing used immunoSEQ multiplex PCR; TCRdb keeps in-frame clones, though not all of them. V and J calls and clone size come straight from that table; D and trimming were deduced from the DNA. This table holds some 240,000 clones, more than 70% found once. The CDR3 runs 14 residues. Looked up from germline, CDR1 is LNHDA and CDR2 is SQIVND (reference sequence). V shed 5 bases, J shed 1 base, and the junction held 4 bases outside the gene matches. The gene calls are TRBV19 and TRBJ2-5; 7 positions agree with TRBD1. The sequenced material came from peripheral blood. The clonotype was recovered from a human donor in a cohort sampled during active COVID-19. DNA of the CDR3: TGTGCCAGTAGTCCCCGGGACAGCCAAGAGACCCAGTACTTC. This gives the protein CASSPRDSQETQYF.